Listed below are T cell receptor beta chains from one sample, sequenced in a study of draining lymph node invasion in breast cancer. TCRdb recomputed calls from the bulk RNA-seq reads with MiXCR, one row per CDR3 protein. Found here are more than 2,500 distinct CDR3 sequences, over 60% of them singletons; the top ten hold 9.5% to 10%. The material sequenced was sorted memory CD4+ effector T cells from a lymph node. These receptors originate from a female donor with luminal breast cancer. Both conserved end residues are part of each CDR3. Each record gives: CDR3 protein, V gene, CDR3 length, clone size, J gene. Rows give clone size only sometimes, using once, few, many, or a class for an expanded clone.

CSVPRASGIGGGYTF | TRBV29-1 | 15 | . | TRBJ1-2
CASTRGQMYGYTF | TRBV28 | 13 | . | TRBJ1-2
CASRNDPSFGIQYF | TRBV12-3/TRBV12-4 | 14 | . | TRBJ2-4
CASSYVGGVGNTGELFF | TRBV6-6 | 17 | . | TRBJ2-2
CASSLEEGQPQHF | TRBV7-8 | 13 | . | TRBJ1-5
CASSSPRGNTEAFF | TRBV7-9 | 14 | . | TRBJ1-1
CASSSVRDRGRVDYGYTF | TRBV28 | 18 | . | TRBJ1-2
CASSLGPGGAINYGYTF | TRBV5-1 | 17 | . | TRBJ1-2
CASSLGTSREDTQYF | TRBV5-1 | 15 | . | TRBJ2-3
CASSQSKGAAYEQYF | TRBV4-3 | 15 | . | TRBJ2-7
CASSPLQGAYNEQFF | TRBV14 | 15 | . | TRBJ2-1
CSARDAGGWTGRSYNEQFF | TRBV20-1 | 19 | . | TRBJ2-1
CASTLSPSIGEQFF | TRBV9 | 14 | . | TRBJ2-1
CSVTSLGEQFF | TRBV20-1 | 11 | . | TRBJ2-1
CASSLRGNEQFF | TRBV4-2 | 12 | . | TRBJ2-1
CASSGVREQFF | TRBV2 | 11 | . | TRBJ2-1
CASRGRGNTGELFF | TRBV19 | 14 | few | TRBJ2-2
CASSLGAGSSGNTIYF | TRBV7-2 | 16 | . | TRBJ1-3
CASSLAGHTDTQYF | TRBV7-2 | 14 | . | TRBJ2-3
CASSGTATNEKLFF | TRBV6-5 | 14 | . | TRBJ1-4
CASSPRTGSPPLHF | TRBV12-3/TRBV12-4 | 14 | few | TRBJ1-6
CASSTSSSTGELFF | TRBV7-2 | 14 | . | TRBJ2-2
CASSLRGGGVQTDTQYF | TRBV3-1 | 17 | . | TRBJ2-3
CASSLVLNRAGYEQYF | TRBV12-3/TRBV12-4 | 16 | few | TRBJ2-7
CASSFLGGGYTF | TRBV7-3 | 12 | . | TRBJ1-2
CSARDLVGELFF | TRBV20-1 | 12 | . | TRBJ2-2
CSVEHKSGNTIYF | TRBV29-1 | 13 | . | TRBJ1-3
CASSSPGAGTEAFF | TRBV11-2 | 14 | . | TRBJ1-1
CASSLAQVGDTQYF | TRBV7-2 | 14 | . | TRBJ2-3
CAIGFSYEQYF | TRBV10-3 | 11 | . | TRBJ2-7
CATSALPRHRAESAAGNQPQHF | TRBV15 | 22 | . | TRBJ1-5
CGVDAYNEQFF | TRBV20-1 | 11 | few | TRBJ2-1
CASSSHTGSYEQYF | TRBV12-3/TRBV12-4 | 14 | . | TRBJ2-7
CASSFGTGVLSSGNTIYF | TRBV28 | 18 | . | TRBJ1-3
CASSPDSISNYGYTF | TRBV7-2 | 15 | . | TRBJ1-2
CASSQLAPMNTGELFF | TRBV12-3/TRBV12-4 | 16 | . | TRBJ2-2
CATSRAGLRDGGYTF | TRBV15 | 15 | . | TRBJ1-2
CASSAGQGYGYTF | TRBV7-2 | 13 | few | TRBJ1-2
CASSRSGTVDSEAFF | TRBV5-1 | 15 | . | TRBJ1-1
CATKRGGDETQYF | TRBV6-5 | 13 | . | TRBJ2-5
CASTGTGTSKAQYF | TRBV12-3/TRBV12-4 | 14 | . | TRBJ2-3
CASSVAGERSEQYF | TRBV18 | 14 | . | TRBJ2-7
CSARGPLNTGELFF | TRBV20-1 | 14 | . | TRBJ2-2
CASSLASGTSDTQYF | TRBV7-9 | 15 | . | TRBJ2-3
CASSPTGSTRGQPQHF | TRBV18 | 16 | . | TRBJ1-5
CASSSEGFGELFF | TRBV6-2/TRBV6-3 | 13 | . | TRBJ2-2
CASSPPRTGNTGELFF | TRBV11-2 | 16 | . | TRBJ2-2
CASSLGVVDEQFF | TRBV7-3 | 13 | . | TRBJ2-1
CASSSRQGYTDTQYF | TRBV12-3/TRBV12-4 | 15 | . | TRBJ2-3
CASSPLGGIQETQYF | TRBV12-3/TRBV12-4 | 15 | hyperexpanded | TRBJ2-5
CSANGGIAYNEQFF | TRBV20-1 | 14 | . | TRBJ2-1
CASSSDRGLGTGELFF | TRBV12-3/TRBV12-4 | 16 | few | TRBJ2-2
CASSLRGNRASQPQHF | TRBV7-8 | 16 | once | TRBJ1-5
CASSPTGTDTQYF | TRBV6-6 | 13 | . | TRBJ2-3
CASSLGPLGTHNEQFF | TRBV5-1 | 16 | . | TRBJ2-1
CASQTGNTNTGELFF | TRBV2 | 15 | . | TRBJ2-2
CASSPDRGVSQPQHF | TRBV4-2 | 15 | . | TRBJ1-5
CASSSSGANVLTF | TRBV3-1 | 13 | . | TRBJ2-6
CASSLASSGGYNEQFF | TRBV7-2 | 16 | . | TRBJ2-1
CASSLGPSAGYTF | TRBV7-2 | 13 | . | TRBJ1-2